This T cell receptor beta chain was documented in a study of blood T cell repertoires in COVID-19. Study summary: Whether acute or convalescent, the COVID-19 samples came from the United States, Italy and Spain. T cells, B-cell-depleted T cells, or PBMCs provided the cDNA or gDNA that served as material.

The CDR3 has 15 residues. V lost 4 bases, J lost 7 bases, and 12 bases stayed unmatched. Per the germline V gene, CDR1 is SGHRS and CDR2 is YFSETQ. In the original workflow: How many nucleated cells were present was estimated from reference gene primer amplification. Measured with immunoSEQ multiplex PCR; TCRdb has only the in-frame clones, and not every one. V and J calls and clone size are copied from that table; D and trimming were computed from the DNA. The sample gives about 80,000 clones, 88% of which show up once; 5.5% to 7.5% is in the top ten. The V call is TRBV5-1, the J call TRBJ2-5; the match to TRBD2 covers 8 bases. The TCR was taken from an elderly woman with acute or convalescent COVID-19. Sequenced: peripheral blood. The CDR3 protein is CASSPFGGGTGTQYF. Written as DNA, the CDR3 is TGCGCCAGCAGCCCCTTCGGGGGGGGCACGGGGACCCAGTACTTC.